Each of the 26 T cell receptor beta chains below was sequenced from the same sample in a study of identical twins. Each CDR3 protein is one row after TCRdb ran MiXCR on the 5' RACE reads. The sample shows a few hundred thousand distinct CDR3 sequences, approximately 10% of them seen only once. These same data were also listed under a study on yellow fever vaccine responses in identical twins.

Sequenced sample: PBMCs. Receptor source: a woman aged 18-35 years in good health.

This clonotype was recorded at least ten times. V and J are TRBV4-2 and TRBJ2-5; D is unclear. Germline lookup yields CDR1 LGHNA and CDR2 YNFKEQ. The CDR3 extends over 13 amino acids. Between the trimmed V and J ends, which lost 0 bases and 5 bases, there was a span of 7 bases. The CDR3, as DNA: TGTGCCAGCAGCCAAGAGGGCCGGGAGACCCAGTACTTC. Encoded protein: CASSQEGRETQYF.

The table lists this clonotype with a few counts. The chain has TRBV20-1 and TRBJ2-7, with D perhaps assigned TRBD1 or TRBD2 (6 bases each). V was trimmed by 3 bases and J by 1 base, leaving 13 bases between them. The germline gives CDR1 DFQATT, CDR2 SNEGSKA (reference sequence). The CDR3 extends over 14 amino acids. CDR3 region: CSASVQGRSYEQYF. Written as DNA, the CDR3 is TGCAGTGCTAGTGTTCAGGGGAGGTCCTACGAGCAGTACTTC.

V and J are TRBV20-1 and TRBJ2-3; TRBD2 might be the D (6 bases). Between the trimmed V and J ends, which lost 1 base and 3 bases, there was a span of 11 bases. Germline CDR1 and CDR2: DFQATT and SNEGSKA (reference sequence). This CDR3 has 14 amino acids. CDR3 loop: CSARVFRETDTQYF. Here the CDR3 DNA reads TGCAGTGCTAGAGTTTTCCGGGAGACAGATACGCAGTATTTT.

This clonotype was seen many times. The chain joins TRBV7-2 to TRBJ2-2; D possibly uses TRBD1 or TRBD2 (6 bases each). V was pared by 5 bases and J by 2 bases, with 15 bases between. The CDR3 runs to 16 residues. Germline V lookup: CDR1 SGHTA, CDR2 FQGNSA. The CDR3 sequence is CASSLSPGANTGELFF. CDR3 DNA: TGTGCCAGCAGCCTTAGTCCGGGGGCCAACACCGGGGAGCTGTTTTTT.

This clonotype was detected a few times. The chain uses TRBV24-1 and TRBJ2-1; D gene ambiguous. The CDR3 loop spans 13 amino acids. Germline V gene sequence: CDR1 KGHDR, CDR2 SFDVKD. The ends were cut back, 1 base at V and 8 bases at J, with 8 bases in the middle. The CDR3: CATSDLTKDEQFF. As DNA, the CDR3 is TGTGCCACCAGTGATTTAACCAAGGATGAGCAGTTCTTC.

To note about this clonotype: Given a much more abundant clone one base away, this may be a read error. V and J are TRBV6-2 or TRBV6-3 and TRBJ2-2; D not resolved. With 8 bases removed from V and 4 bases from J, the gap between germline ends came to 14 bases. Per the germline V gene, CDR1 is MNHEY and CDR2 is SVGEGT. There are 14 residues in the CDR3. The CDR3 DNA is TGTGCCAGCTGGATCGGTGTCTCCACCGGGGAGCTGTTTTTT. This codes for CASWIGVSTGELFF.

The chain carries TRBV30 and TRBJ2-5; 7 nucleotides line up with TRBD2. Germline CDR1 GTSNPN, CDR2 SVGIG (reference sequence). CDR3 size: 13 residues. The V gene end was trimmed by 6 bases and the J gene end by 1 base; junction bases not matched to a gene: 5. The CDR3 is CACALAAQETQYF. The DNA of the CDR3 is TGTGCCTGCGCCCTAGCGGCCCAAGAGACCCAGTACTTC.

The chain combines TRBV11-2 with TRBJ2-4; TRBD1 agrees at 12 bases. In germline, CDR1 is SGHAT, CDR2 FQNNGV. Trimming at V came to 5 bases and at J to 6 bases, leaving 20 bases not matched to a gene. The CDR3 is 20 residues long. The CDR3 nucleotides read TGTGCCAGCAGCAGGGGGACAGGGGGCGCGACTAGTGAGCGGAGAAACATTCAGTACTTC. It codes for CASSRGTGGATSERRNIQYF.

Only a few counts were recorded for this clonotype. The chain uses TRBV4-3 and TRBJ2-6; a weak D match, TRBD2 (7 bases). Per the germline V gene, CDR1 is LGHNA and CDR2 is YSLEER. Trimming removed 0 bases from V and 4 bases from J, with 19 bases in between. This CDR3 has 19 residues. For the CDR3, the DNA is TGCGCCAGCAGCCAAGATTATCCCCGGGGGGCTTCCGGGGCCAACGTCCTGACTTTC. Translating it yields CASSQDYPRGASGANVLTF.

CDR3 DNA sequence: TGTGCCAGCAGAGAAGTAGGGCAGGGGGCCCCCAGAGAGCAGTTCTTC. Translating it yields CASREVGQGAPREQFF. The chain links TRBV28 to TRBJ2-1; TRBD1 agrees at 8 bases. CDR3 length: 16 amino acids. In germline, CDR1 is MDHEN, CDR2 SYDVKM. Unmatched junction bases numbered 17, after V lost 6 bases and J lost 10 bases.

This clonotype was observed many times. This sequence joins TRBV7-3 and TRBJ1-1; D gene unclear. The germline CDR1 and CDR2 sequences are SGHTA and FQGTGA. The CDR3 is 13 residues long. Trimming shortened V by 6 bases and J by 1 base, and 9 bases separated the two germline ends. CDR3: CASRNGGNTEAFF. DNA for the CDR3: TGTGCCAGCAGGAATGGAGGGAACACTGAAGCTTTCTTT.

This clonotype showed up many times. The V call is TRBV29-1, the J call TRBJ1-2; D may be TRBD1 (5 bases). The CDR3 is 14 amino acids. Trimming took 3 bases from V and 4 from J, leaving 15 bases between them. CDR1 is SQVTM, CDR2 ANQGSEA, per germline. CDR3 bases: TGCAGCGTTGATTCCCGGGACGGATTCTATGGCTACACCTTC. Protein product: CSVDSRDGFYGYTF.

The genes are TRBV12-3 or TRBV12-4 and TRBJ2-7; no definite D call. The ends were cut back, 4 bases at V and 5 bases at J, with 15 bases in the middle. This CDR3 spans 14 amino acids. Here the CDR3 reads CASSSLAVADEQYF. In DNA form, the CDR3 reads TGTGCCAGCAGTTCGCTCGCGGTGGCCGACGAGCAGTACTTC.

This clonotype was detected many times. CDR3 loop: CASSLRPAGELFF. As DNA, the CDR3 is TGTGCCAGCAGTTTAAGACCGGCCGGGGAGCTGTTTTTT. The J gene is TRBJ2-2, the V gene TRBV12-3 or TRBV12-4; D remains unclear. This CDR3 comprises 13 residues. Between the trimmed V and J ends, which lost 2 bases and 6 bases, there was a span of 7 bases.

Many counts were recorded for this clonotype. V usage is TRBV15 and J usage is TRBJ2-2; 12 nucleotides line up with TRBD2. The V segment lost 3 bases and the J segment 6 bases; nucleotides outside the gene matches: 8. The CDR3 extends over 17 amino acids. CDR1 and CDR2 from the germline V gene are LNHNV and YYDKDF (reference sequence). In DNA form, the CDR3 reads TGTGCCACCAGCAGGCTAGCGGGAGGGCCGGGCTCCGGGGAGCTGTTTTTT. Encoded protein: CATSRLAGGPGSGELFF.

A few counts support this clonotype. The J gene is TRBJ2-1, the V gene TRBV10-3, with 13 bases aligning to TRBD2. Germline CDR1 is ENHRY and CDR2 is SYGVKD. V shed 7 bases and J 6 bases; nucleotides not matched to a gene: 12. The CDR3 is 17 amino acids. The CDR3 region is CAIMGGLAGITTNEQFF. The CDR3 DNA is TGTGCCATCATGGGGGGACTAGCGGGGATCACCACCAATGAGCAGTTCTTC.

V gene TRBV6-2 or TRBV6-3 combines with J gene TRBJ2-5, with 13 positions matching TRBD2. The V gene end was trimmed by 3 bases and the J gene end by 7 bases; junction bases not matched to a gene: 26. The CDR3 consists of 22 residues. Germline values: CDR1 MNHEY, CDR2 SVGEGT. The DNA of the CDR3 is TGTGCCAGCAGTTATATGGGACAGGGGACTAGCGGGACCCCACTCGACCTCAGGACCCAGTACTTC. It translates to CASSYMGQGTSGTPLDLRTQYF.

This clonotype has a count of ten or more. The DNA of the CDR3 is TGTGCCAGCAGCCAAGATGCTAGCGGGCCATACAATGAGCAGTTCTTC. Translating gives CASSQDASGPYNEQFF. V and J are TRBV4-2 and TRBJ2-1, with 8 bases matching TRBD2. With V trimmed by 0 bases and J by 4 bases, 5 bases remained unmatched. Per the germline V gene, CDR1 is LGHNA and CDR2 is YNFKEQ. The CDR3 extends over 16 amino acids.

Many counts were recorded for this clonotype. The V call is TRBV5-1, the J call TRBJ2-1; unclear D gene. V shed 4 bases and J shed 4 bases, with 15 bases lying between them. Germline CDR1 reads SGHRS; CDR2 reads YFSETQ. This CDR3 spans 15 amino acids. As DNA, the CDR3 is TGCGCCAGCAGCCCCATAGACCCTGTATACAATGAGCAGTTCTTC. Protein product: CASSPIDPVYNEQFF.

A word on this clonotype: Mismatch with germline at one junction end may stem from a read error. The chain has TRBV28 and TRBJ2-7; 8 nucleotides match TRBD2. This CDR3 spans 16 amino acids. Germline CDR1 reads MDHEN; CDR2 reads SYDVKM. CDR3 nucleotides: TGTGCCGGCAGTCTCTTGGGGGGACTAGGTGTCTACGAGCAGTACTTC. As protein: CAGSLLGGLGVYEQYF.

The chain joins TRBV29-1 to TRBJ2-5; 10 positions match TRBD2. This CDR3 comprises 16 residues. V lost 1 base and J lost 1; bases outside the gene matches: 6. CDR1 SQVTM and CDR2 ANQGSEA come from the germline V gene. The CDR3 region is CSVEGETSGVQETQYF. The CDR3 region has the DNA TGCAGCGTTGAAGGGGAAACTAGCGGGGTCCAAGAGACCCAGTACTTC.

This chain joins TRBV19 and TRBJ2-7; 8 bases agree with TRBD2. This CDR3 comprises 18 residues. The germline CDR1 and CDR2 sequences are LNHDA and SQIVND (reference sequence). V was clipped by 6 bases and J by 4 bases; unmatched bases: 20. In DNA form, the CDR3 reads TGTGCCAGTAGCTCTCCTGGGGAGACAGCCGGGAGGGCTTACGAGCAGTACTTC. Amino acids: CASSSPGETAGRAYEQYF.

This clonotype was observed many times. This chain joins TRBV12-3 or TRBV12-4 and TRBJ2-2, with D perhaps matching TRBD1 or TRBD2 (5 bases each). V lost 8 bases, J lost 0 bases, and 16 bases lay in between. This CDR3 has 16 residues. CDR3 in DNA: TGTGCCAGCTCTGCTTGGAGGACAACGAACACCGGGGAGCTGTTTTTT. Translation: CASSAWRTTNTGELFF.

The chain carries TRBV12-3 or TRBV12-4 and TRBJ2-1; D remains ambiguous. V dropped 4 bases and J dropped 9 bases, with 13 bases sitting between them. The CDR3 covers 13 residues. CDR3 sequence: CASSSTWSGEQFF. CDR3 coding DNA: TGTGCCAGCAGTTCAACCTGGTCTGGTGAGCAGTTCTTC.

The chain carries TRBV2 and TRBJ2-7; either TRBD1 or TRBD2 may supply D (5 bases each). With 6 bases removed from V and 0 bases from J, the gap between germline ends came to 12 bases. CDR1 and CDR2 from the germline V gene are SNHLY and FYNNEI. The CDR3 totals 14 residues. The CDR3 spells CASRRDGNSYEQYF. Written as DNA, the CDR3 is TGTGCCAGCAGACGGGACGGAAACTCCTACGAGCAGTACTTC.

The chain links TRBV18 to TRBJ1-2; D possibly corresponds to TRBD1 (5 bases). There are 14 residues in the CDR3. Germline V gene data show CDR1 as KGHSH and CDR2 as LQKENI. V dropped 6 bases and J dropped 0 bases, with 11 bases sitting between them. The CDR3 coding sequence is TGTGCCAGCTCCCCAGGGAAGTCTAACTATGGCTACACCTTC. It specifies CASSPGKSNYGYTF.